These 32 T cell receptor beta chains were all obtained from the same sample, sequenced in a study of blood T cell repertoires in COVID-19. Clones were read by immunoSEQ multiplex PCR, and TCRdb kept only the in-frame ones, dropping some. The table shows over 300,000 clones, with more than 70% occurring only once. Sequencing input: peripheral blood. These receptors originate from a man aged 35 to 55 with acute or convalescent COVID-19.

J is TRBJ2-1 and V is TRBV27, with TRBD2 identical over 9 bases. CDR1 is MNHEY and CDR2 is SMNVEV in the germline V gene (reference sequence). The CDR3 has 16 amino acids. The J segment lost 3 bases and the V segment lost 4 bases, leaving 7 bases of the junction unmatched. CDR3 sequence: CASSSRAGGLYNEQFF. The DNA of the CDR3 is TGTGCCAGCAGTTCCCGAGCGGGGGGCCTCTACAATGAGCAGTTCTTC.

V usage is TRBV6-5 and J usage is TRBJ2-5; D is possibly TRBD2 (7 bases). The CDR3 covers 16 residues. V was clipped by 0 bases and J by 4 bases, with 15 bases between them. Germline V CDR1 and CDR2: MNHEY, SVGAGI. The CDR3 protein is CASSYSTKGGSETQYF. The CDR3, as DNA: TGTGCCAGCAGTTACTCCACGAAGGGGGGGTCAGAGACCCAGTACTTC.

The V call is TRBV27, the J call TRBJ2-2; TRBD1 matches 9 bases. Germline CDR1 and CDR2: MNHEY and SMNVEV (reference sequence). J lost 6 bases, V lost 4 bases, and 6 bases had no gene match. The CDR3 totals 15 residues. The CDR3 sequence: CASSSTGGFAGELFF. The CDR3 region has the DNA TGTGCCAGCAGTTCCACAGGGGGCTTTGCCGGGGAGCTGTTTTTT.

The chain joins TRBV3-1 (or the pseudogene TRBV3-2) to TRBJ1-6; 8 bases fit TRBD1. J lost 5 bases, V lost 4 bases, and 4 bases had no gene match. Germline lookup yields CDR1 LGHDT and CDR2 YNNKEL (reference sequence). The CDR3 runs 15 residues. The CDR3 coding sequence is TGTGCCAGCAGCCGTACGACAGGGGATAATTCACCCCTCCACTTT. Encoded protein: CASSRTTGDNSPLHF.

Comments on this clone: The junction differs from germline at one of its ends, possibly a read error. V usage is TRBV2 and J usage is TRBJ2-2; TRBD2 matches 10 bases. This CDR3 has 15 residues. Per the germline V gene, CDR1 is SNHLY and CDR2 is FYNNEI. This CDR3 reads CTSKLERGGGGELFF. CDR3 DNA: TGTACCAGCAAGCTTGAGCGGGGGGGCGGCGGGGAGCTGTTTTTT.

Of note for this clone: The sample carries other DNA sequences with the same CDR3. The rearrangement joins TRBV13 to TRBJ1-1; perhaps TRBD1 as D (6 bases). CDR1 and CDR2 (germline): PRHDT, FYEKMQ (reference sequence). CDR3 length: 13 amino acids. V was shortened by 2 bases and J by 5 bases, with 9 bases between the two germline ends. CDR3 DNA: TGTGCCAGCAGCTTACAGGGGTATACTGAAGCTTTCTTT. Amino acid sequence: CASSLQGYTEAFF.

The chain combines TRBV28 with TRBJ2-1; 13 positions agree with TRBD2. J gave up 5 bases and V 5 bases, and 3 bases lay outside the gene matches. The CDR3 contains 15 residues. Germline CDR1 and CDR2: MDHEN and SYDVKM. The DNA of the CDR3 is TGTGCCAGCAGTCCACTAGCGGGAGGGGACAATGAGCAGTTCTTC. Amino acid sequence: CASSPLAGGDNEQFF.

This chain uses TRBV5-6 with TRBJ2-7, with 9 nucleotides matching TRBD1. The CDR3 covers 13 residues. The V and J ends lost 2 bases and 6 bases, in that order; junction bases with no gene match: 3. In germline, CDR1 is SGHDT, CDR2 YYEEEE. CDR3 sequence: CASSFGQGTEQYF. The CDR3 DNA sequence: TGTGCCAGCAGCTTTGGACAGGGGACCGAGCAGTACTTC.

The CDR3 DNA sequence: TGTGCCAGCAGCCAAGAGCTCAGCTCCTACAATGAGCAGTTCTTC. This gives the protein CASSQELSSYNEQFF. The chain employs TRBV4-2 and TRBJ2-1; D call uncertain. V shed 0 bases and J shed 0 bases, with 6 bases lying between them. The CDR3 extends over 15 amino acids. Germline loops: CDR1 LGHNA, CDR2 YNFKEQ.

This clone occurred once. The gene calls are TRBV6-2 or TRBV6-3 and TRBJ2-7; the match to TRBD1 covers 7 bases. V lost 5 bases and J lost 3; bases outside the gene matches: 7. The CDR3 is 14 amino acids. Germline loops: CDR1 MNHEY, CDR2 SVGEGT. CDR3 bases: TGTGCCAGCAGTGGAATGACAGGGAACTACGAGCAGTACTTC. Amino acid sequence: CASSGMTGNYEQYF.

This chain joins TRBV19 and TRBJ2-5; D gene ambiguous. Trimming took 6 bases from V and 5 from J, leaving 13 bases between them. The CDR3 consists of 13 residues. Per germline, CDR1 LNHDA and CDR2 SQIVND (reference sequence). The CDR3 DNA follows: TGTGCCAGTAGCGACCGGGTGTTCGAGACCCAGTACTTC. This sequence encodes CASSDRVFETQYF.

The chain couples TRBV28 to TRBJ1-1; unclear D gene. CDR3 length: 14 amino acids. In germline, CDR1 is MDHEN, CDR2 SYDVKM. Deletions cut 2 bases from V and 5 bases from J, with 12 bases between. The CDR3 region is CASSLQGGGTEAFF. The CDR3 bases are TGTGCCAGCAGTTTACAAGGCGGTGGGACTGAAGCTTTCTTT.

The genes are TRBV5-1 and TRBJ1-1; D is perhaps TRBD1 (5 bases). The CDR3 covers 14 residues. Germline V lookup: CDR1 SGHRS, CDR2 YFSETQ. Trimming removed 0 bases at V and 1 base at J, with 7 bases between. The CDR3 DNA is TGCGCCAGCAGCTTGGGGGGCTGGAACACTGAAGCTTTCTTT. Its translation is CASSLGGWNTEAFF.

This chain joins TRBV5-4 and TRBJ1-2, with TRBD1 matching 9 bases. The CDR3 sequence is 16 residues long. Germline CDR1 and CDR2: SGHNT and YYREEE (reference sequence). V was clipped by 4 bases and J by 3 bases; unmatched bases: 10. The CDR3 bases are TGTGCCAGCAGCCCGCCCGGGACAGGGATCGACTATGGCTACACCTTC. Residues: CASSPPGTGIDYGYTF.

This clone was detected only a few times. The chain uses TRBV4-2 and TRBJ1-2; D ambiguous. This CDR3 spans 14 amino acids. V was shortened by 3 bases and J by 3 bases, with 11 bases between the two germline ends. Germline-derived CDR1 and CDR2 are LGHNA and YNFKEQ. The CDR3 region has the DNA TGTGCCAGCAGCCATTCCGAGCGCTACTATGGCTACACCTTC. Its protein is CASSHSERYYGYTF.

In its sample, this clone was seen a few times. CDR3 sequence (DNA): TGTGCCAGCAGAGCACCAACAGGGGTCTCTGGAAACACCATATATTTT. It yields the protein CASRAPTGVSGNTIYF. The chain links TRBV28 to TRBJ1-3; TRBD1 agrees at 7 bases. CDR1 and CDR2 (germline): MDHEN, SYDVKM. CDR3 length equals 16 residues. After removal of 6 bases from V and 0 bases from J, the junction contained 8 bases not matched to a gene.

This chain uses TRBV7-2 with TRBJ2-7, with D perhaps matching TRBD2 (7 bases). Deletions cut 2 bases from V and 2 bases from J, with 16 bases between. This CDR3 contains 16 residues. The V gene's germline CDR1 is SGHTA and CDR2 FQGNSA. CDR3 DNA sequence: TGTGCCAGCAGCTTAATGGGGAGGGGGGCCCCCTACGAGCAGTACTTC. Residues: CASSLMGRGAPYEQYF.

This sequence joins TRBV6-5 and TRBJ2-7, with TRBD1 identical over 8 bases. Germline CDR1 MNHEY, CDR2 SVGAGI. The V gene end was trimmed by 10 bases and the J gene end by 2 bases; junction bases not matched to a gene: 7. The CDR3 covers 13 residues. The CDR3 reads CANGGQATYEQYF. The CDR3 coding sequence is TGTGCCAATGGGGGACAGGCGACCTACGAGCAGTACTTC.

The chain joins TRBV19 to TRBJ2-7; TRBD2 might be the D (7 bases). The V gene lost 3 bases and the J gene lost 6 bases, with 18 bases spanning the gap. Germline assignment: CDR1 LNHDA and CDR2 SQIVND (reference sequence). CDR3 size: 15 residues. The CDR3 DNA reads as TGTGCCAGTAGTATTGGTGGGGGGGCTGGTTTCGAGCAGTACTTC. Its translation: CASSIGGGAGFEQYF.

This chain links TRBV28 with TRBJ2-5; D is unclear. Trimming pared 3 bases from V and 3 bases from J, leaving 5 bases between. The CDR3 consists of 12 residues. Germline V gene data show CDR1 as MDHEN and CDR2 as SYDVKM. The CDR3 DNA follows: TGTGCCAGCAGTTTTACGGAAGAGACCCAGTACTTC. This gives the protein CASSFTEETQYF.

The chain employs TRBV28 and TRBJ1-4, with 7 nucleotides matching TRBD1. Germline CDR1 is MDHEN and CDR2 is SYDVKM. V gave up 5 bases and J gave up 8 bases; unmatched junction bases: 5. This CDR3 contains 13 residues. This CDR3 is CASSLPGQEKLFF. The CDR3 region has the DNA TGTGCCAGCAGTCTTCCGGGACAGGAAAAACTGTTTTTT.

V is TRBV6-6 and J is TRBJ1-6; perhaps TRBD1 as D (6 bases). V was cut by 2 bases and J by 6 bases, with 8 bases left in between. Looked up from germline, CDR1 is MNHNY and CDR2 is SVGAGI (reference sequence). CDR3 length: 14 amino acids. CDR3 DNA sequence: TGTGCCAGCAGTTACAGGACAGTTAATTCACCCCTCCACTTT. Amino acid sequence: CASSYRTVNSPLHF.

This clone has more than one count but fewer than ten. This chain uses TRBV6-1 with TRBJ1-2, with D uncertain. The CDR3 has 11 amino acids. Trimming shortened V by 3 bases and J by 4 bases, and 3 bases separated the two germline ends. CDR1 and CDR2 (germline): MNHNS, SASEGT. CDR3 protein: CASSDSYGYTF. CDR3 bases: TGTGCCAGCAGTGACAGCTATGGCTACACCTTC.

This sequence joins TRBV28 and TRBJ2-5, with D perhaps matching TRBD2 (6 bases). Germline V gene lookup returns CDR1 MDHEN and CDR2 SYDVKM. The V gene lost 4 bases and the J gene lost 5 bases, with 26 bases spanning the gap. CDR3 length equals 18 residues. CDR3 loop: CASSSIVGRGPAGETQYF. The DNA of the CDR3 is TGTGCCAGCAGTTCGATCGTCGGGCGGGGCCCCGCCGGGGAGACCCAGTACTTC. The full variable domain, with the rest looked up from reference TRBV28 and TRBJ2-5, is DVKVTQSSRYLVKRTGEKVFLECVQDMDHENMFWYRQDPGLGLRLIYFSYDVKMKEKGDIPEGYSVSREKKERFSLILESASTNQTSMYLCASSSIVGRGPAGETQYFGPGTRLLVL.

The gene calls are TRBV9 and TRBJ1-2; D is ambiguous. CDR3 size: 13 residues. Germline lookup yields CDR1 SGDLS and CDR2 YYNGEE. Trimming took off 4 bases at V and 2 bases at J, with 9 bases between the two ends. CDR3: CASSPGKNYGYTF. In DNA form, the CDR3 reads TGTGCCAGCAGCCCTGGCAAGAACTATGGCTACACCTTC.

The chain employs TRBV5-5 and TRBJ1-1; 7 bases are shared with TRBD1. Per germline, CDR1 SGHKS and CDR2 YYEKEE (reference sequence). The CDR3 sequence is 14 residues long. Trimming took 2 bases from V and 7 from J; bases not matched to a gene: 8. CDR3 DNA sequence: TGTGCCAGCAGCTTTCAAGGGGGCGCGGGTGAAGCTTTCTTT. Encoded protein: CASSFQGGAGEAFF.

CDR3 region: CASRKSGTSYNEQFF. The CDR3 region has the DNA TGTGCCAGCAGAAAGAGCGGTACCTCCTACAATGAGCAGTTCTTC. The rearrangement links TRBV2 to TRBJ2-1; D perhaps matches TRBD2 (5 bases). V was shortened by 6 bases and J by 0 bases, with 12 bases between the two germline ends. CDR3 size: 15 residues. The germline V gene encodes CDR1 SNHLY and CDR2 FYNNEI.

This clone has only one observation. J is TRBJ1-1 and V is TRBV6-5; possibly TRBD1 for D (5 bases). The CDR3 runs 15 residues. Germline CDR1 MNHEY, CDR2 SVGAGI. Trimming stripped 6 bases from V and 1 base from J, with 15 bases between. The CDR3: CASRDGGVKNTEAFF. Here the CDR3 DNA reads TGTGCCAGCAGGGACGGGGGGGTAAAGAACACTGAAGCTTTCTTT.

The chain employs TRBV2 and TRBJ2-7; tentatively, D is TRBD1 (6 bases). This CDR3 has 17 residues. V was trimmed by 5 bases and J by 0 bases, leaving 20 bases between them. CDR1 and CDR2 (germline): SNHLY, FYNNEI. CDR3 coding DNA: TGTGCCAGCAGTTCACCCACCGCGGACAGCAGCTCCTACGAGCAGTACTTC. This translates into CASSSPTADSSSYEQYF. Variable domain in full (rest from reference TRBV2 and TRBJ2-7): EPEVTQTPSHQVTQMGQEVILRCVPISNHLYFYWYRQILGQKVEFLVSFYNNEISEKSEIFDDQFSVERPDGSNFTLKIRSTKLEDSAMYFCASSSPTADSSSYEQYFGPGTRLTVT.

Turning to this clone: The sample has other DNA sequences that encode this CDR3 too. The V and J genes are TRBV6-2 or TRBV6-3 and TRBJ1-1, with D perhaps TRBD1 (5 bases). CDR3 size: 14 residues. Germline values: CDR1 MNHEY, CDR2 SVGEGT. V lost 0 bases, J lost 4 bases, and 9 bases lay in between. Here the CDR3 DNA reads TGTGCCAGCAGTTACTCGGCAGGGCGCACTGAAGCTTTCTTT. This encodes CASSYSAGRTEAFF.

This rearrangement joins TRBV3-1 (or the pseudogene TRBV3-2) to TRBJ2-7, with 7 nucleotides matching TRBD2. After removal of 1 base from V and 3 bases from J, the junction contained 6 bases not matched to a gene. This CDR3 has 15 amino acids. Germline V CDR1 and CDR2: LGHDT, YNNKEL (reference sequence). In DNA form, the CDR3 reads TGTGCCAGCAGCCAAGTCGGGGGGATTGACTACGAGCAGTACTTC. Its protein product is CASSQVGGIDYEQYF.

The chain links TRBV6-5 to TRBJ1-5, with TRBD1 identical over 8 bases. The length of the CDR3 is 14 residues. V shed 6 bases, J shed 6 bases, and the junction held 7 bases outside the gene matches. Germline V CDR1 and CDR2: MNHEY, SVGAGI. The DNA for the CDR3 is TGTGCCAGCAGCGCGACAGGGGCGGGTCAGCCCCAGCATTTT. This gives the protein CASSATGAGQPQHF.